The T cell receptor beta chain under discussion was sequenced for a study of blood T cell repertoires in COVID-19. Overall study: COVID-19 samples, acute and convalescent, were from the United States, Italy and Spain.

Participant age was roughly 18 to 95 years, and participants resided in about two dozen US areas. The study assigned cohorts using participant-reported clinical history. Original handling: Amplification of reference gene primers was used by the study to estimate nucleated cell counts. TCRdb keeps only in-frame clones here, not all; method: immunoSEQ multiplex PCR. D and trimming were read from the DNA, whereas the V and J calls and clone size are those reported in that table. The sample has approximately 220,000 clones; 70% to 90% are singletons. From germline, CDR1 is PRHDT and CDR2 FYEKMQ (reference sequence). This CDR3 contains 15 residues. The ends lost 0 bases at V and 7 bases at J; junction bases unmatched: 3.

Sample: PBMCs or T cells enriched from blood (not recorded which). The sequence came from a woman aged 40-49 years with acute COVID-19. The V call is TRBV13, the J call TRBJ2-1; 10 nucleotides match TRBD1. The chain's CDR3 is CASSLGGQGKNEQFF. The CDR3 DNA is TGTGCCAGCAGCTTAGGGGGACAGGGGAAAAATGAGCAGTTCTTC.